Below are 32 T cell receptor beta chains sequenced from a single sample in a study of blood T cells in healthy people across ages. Primers used in a second PCR of about 6 to 11 cycles were a sample-barcoded 5' primer and a J-beta primer mix. TCRdb re-derived calls from the 5' RACE reads in MiXCR, one entry per CDR3 protein. This sample has about 900,000 distinct CDR3 sequences; roughly 50% occur once, and the top ten carry 13%. Source material: blood. These receptors were taken from a man aged 25 to 40 in good health.

The chain employs TRBV25-1 and TRBJ1-5; D uncertain. The CDR3 is 15 residues long. Germline V gene sequence: CDR1 MGHDK, CDR2 SYGVNS. CDR3 sequence reads: CDGREDRNGNQPQHF. CDR3 coding DNA: TGTGACGGCCGGGAGGACCGCAATGGCAATCAGCCCCAGCATTTT.

The chain links TRBV20-1 to TRBJ2-5; 12 bases are a match to TRBD2. The J call is doubtful: the DNA matches TRBJ2-7 better. CDR3 length: 15 residues. Germline loops: CDR1 DFQATT, CDR2 SNEGSKA (reference sequence). The CDR3 DNA reads as TGCAGTGCTAGACGCCCTAGCGGGGGGGCCTACGAGCAGTACTTC. Protein product: CSARRPSGGAYEQYF.

This clonotype was picked up a small number of times. The DNA for the CDR3 is TGTGCCAGCAGTTTTATTGGTCAAGAGACCCAGTACTTC. Translation: CASSFIGQETQYF. V and J are TRBV27 and TRBJ2-5; D uncertain. Deletions cut 3 bases from V and 2 bases from J, with 7 bases between. From germline, CDR1 is MNHEY and CDR2 SMNVEV (reference sequence). This CDR3 comprises 13 residues.

This clonotype was seen only a few times. This chain connects TRBV6-5 to TRBJ2-1; 10 bases line up with TRBD2. V shed 4 bases, J shed 6 bases, and the junction held 12 bases outside the gene matches. Per the germline V gene, CDR1 is MNHEY and CDR2 is SVGAGI. The CDR3 is made up of 17 amino acids. CDR3 sequence (DNA): TGTGCCAGCAGTTCCCTAGCGGGGGCACCTTCCGCCAATGAGCAGTTCTTC. As protein: CASSSLAGAPSANEQFF.

This clonotype came up a few times. This chain joins TRBV11-3 and TRBJ2-7; D uncertain. Trimming took off 4 bases at V and 1 base at J, with 11 bases between the two ends. The CDR3 covers 14 residues. CDR1 and CDR2 (germline): SGHNT, YENEEA. The CDR3 spells CASSSGEGSYEQYF. The CDR3 DNA follows: TGTGCCAGCAGCTCCGGAGAAGGGTCCTACGAGCAGTACTTC.

V usage is TRBV10-3 and J usage is TRBJ2-2, with 7 bases fitting TRBD2. The V gene's germline CDR1 is ENHRY and CDR2 SYGVKD. Germline trimming cut 8 bases from V and 4 bases from J; bases unmatched to any gene: 4. The CDR3 has 13 amino acids. CDR3 bases: TGTGCCATCCAGGGACTAAGCACCGGGGAGCTGTTTTTT. Translation: CAIQGLSTGELFF.

The chain is built from TRBV9 and TRBJ2-1, with 7 bases fitting TRBD1. V shed 4 bases and J 3 bases; nucleotides not matched to a gene: 13. Germline V gene data show CDR1 as SGDLS and CDR2 as YYNGEE. The CDR3 runs to 17 residues. This CDR3 is CASSSDRAQKIYNEQFF. Here the CDR3 DNA reads TGTGCCAGCAGCTCTGACAGGGCCCAAAAGATCTACAATGAGCAGTTCTTC. Full variable domain (missing parts from reference TRBV9 and TRBJ2-1): DSGVTQTPKHLITATGQRVTLRCSPRSGDLSVYWYQQSLDQGLQFLIQYYNGEERAKGNILERFSAQQFPDLHSELNLSSLELGDSALYFCASSSDRAQKIYNEQFFGPGTRLTVL.

This sequence joins TRBV10-3 and TRBJ2-5; 7 nucleotides align to TRBD1. CDR1 ENHRY and CDR2 SYGVKD come from the germline V gene. CDR3 size: 14 residues. V lost 4 bases, J lost 1 base, and 3 bases stayed unmatched. CDR3 residues: CAISGRQGQETQYF. The DNA for the CDR3 is TGTGCCATCAGTGGTAGACAGGGCCAAGAGACCCAGTACTTC.

The chain has TRBV2 and TRBJ2-7; D may be TRBD1 (6 bases). The CDR3 has 13 residues. Germline CDR1 reads SNHLY; CDR2 reads FYNNEI. Trimming stripped 8 bases from V and 2 bases from J, with 13 bases between. The CDR3 nucleotides are TGTGCCAGCCTTCTGGGGGCTCCCTACGAGCAGTACTTC. Amino acids: CASLLGAPYEQYF.

The chain employs TRBV24-1 and TRBJ2-1; the D is unclear. The CDR3 sequence is 14 residues long. Germline CDR1 is KGHDR and CDR2 is SFDVKD. With 0 bases removed from V and 6 bases from J, the gap between germline ends came to 8 bases. CDR3 in DNA: TGTGCCACCAGTGATTTGCTCATAGGCAATGAGCAGTTCTTC. Translated, it gives CATSDLLIGNEQFF.

This clonotype has only one observation. The rearrangement joins TRBV9 to TRBJ2-5, with D perhaps TRBD2 (6 bases). The V gene lost 1 base and the J gene lost 5 bases, with 15 bases spanning the gap. The germline gives CDR1 SGDLS, CDR2 YYNGEE. The CDR3 is 15 residues long. CDR3 DNA sequence: TGTGCCAGCAGCGTATTTGGGGAGGATTTCGAGACCCAGTACTTC. This sequence encodes CASSVFGEDFETQYF.

Points on this clonotype: With a much larger clone just one base away, this may be a read error. This chain links TRBV4-3 with TRBJ2-1; D gene unclear. Judging by the DNA end, TRBJ2-7 fits better; the J call may be wrong. The CDR3 is 16 residues long. Germline CDR1 LGHNA, CDR2 YSLEER. The DNA of the CDR3 is TGCGCCAGCAGCCAAGATTCGCTTGGTAGATACAATGAGCAGTACTTC. This codes for CASSQDSLGRYNEQYF.

The chain links TRBV7-3 to TRBJ1-2, with D tentatively TRBD1 (6 bases). Germline V CDR1 and CDR2: SGHTA, FQGTGA. This CDR3 has 16 residues. V was cut by 1 base and J by 8 bases, with 20 bases left in between. CDR3 sequence: CASSLRPANEGEGYTF. CDR3 sequence (DNA): TGTGCCAGCAGCTTAAGGCCGGCTAACGAGGGGGAAGGCTACACCTTC. The entire variable domain, with the rest obtained from reference TRBV7-3 and TRBJ1-2, is as follows: GAGVSQTPSNKVTEKGKYVELRCDPISGHTALYWYRQSLGQGPEFLIYFQGTGAADDSGLPNDRFFAVRPEGSVSTLKIQRTERGDSAVYLCASSLRPANEGEGYTFGSGTRLTVV.

J is TRBJ2-6 and V is TRBV6-1, with TRBD1 matching over 7 bases. The junction had 3 bases not matched to a gene; V was cut back by 2 bases and J by 2 bases. CDR1 is MNHNS and CDR2 is SASEGT in the germline V gene. The CDR3 covers 16 residues. The CDR3 protein is CASSELTGAGANVLTF. CDR3 in DNA: TGTGCCAGCAGTGAACTTACAGGGGCTGGGGCCAACGTCCTGACTTTC.

V and J are TRBV20-1 and TRBJ2-7; unclear D gene. The length of the CDR3 is 14 residues. V was cut by 0 bases and J by 2 bases, with 11 bases left in between. Germline CDR1 and CDR2: DFQATT and SNEGSKA (reference sequence). For the CDR3, the DNA is TGCAGTGCTAGAGATCTAGACAACGCCTACGAGCAGTACTTC. Residues: CSARDLDNAYEQYF.

A few counts support this clonotype. The chain is built from TRBV12-3 or TRBV12-4 and TRBJ2-7; a possible D gene is TRBD1 (6 bases). This CDR3 spans 13 amino acids. Trimming left V 4 bases short and J 6 bases short, with 13 bases between. The CDR3 is CASSWTEHSEQYF. For the CDR3, the DNA is TGTGCCAGCAGTTGGACAGAGCACTCCGAGCAGTACTTC.

The chain couples TRBV3-1 to TRBJ1-6; D gene ambiguous. This CDR3 has 14 amino acids. Trimming stripped 0 bases from V and 13 bases from J, with 13 bases between. Germline V gene data show CDR1 as LGHDT and CDR2 as YNNKEL (reference sequence). CDR3 sequence reads: CASSQDPGSRPLHF. The CDR3 bases are TGTGCCAGCAGCCAAGATCCAGGCTCGCGGCCCCTCCACTTT.

As DNA, the CDR3 is TGTGCCAGCAGCCACGCCCCCAAGGCAGAGGCGGGCACAGATACGCAGTATTTT. Protein: CASSHAPKAEAGTDTQYF. The gene calls are TRBV4-2 and TRBJ2-3; D is unresolved. The CDR3 is 18 residues long. CDR1 and CDR2 from the germline V gene are LGHNA and YNFKEQ. With 3 bases removed from V and 1 base from J, the gap between germline ends came to 20 bases.

This clonotype was observed a handful of times. The V gene is TRBV4-3, the J gene TRBJ2-1; no clear D gene. V dropped 2 bases and J dropped 6 bases, with 8 bases sitting between them. CDR3 length: 13 amino acids. Germline values: CDR1 LGHNA, CDR2 YSLEER. The CDR3 spells CASSQSEINEQFF. The CDR3 DNA reads TGCGCCAGCAGCCAATCAGAGATCAATGAGCAGTTCTTC.

The V and J genes are TRBV7-2 and TRBJ2-3; D may be TRBD2 (6 bases). There are 15 residues in the CDR3. The germline V gene encodes CDR1 SGHTA and CDR2 FQGNSA. V was trimmed by 5 bases and J by 0 bases, leaving 12 bases between them. The chain's CDR3 is CASSHRGDSTDTQYF. Here the CDR3 DNA reads TGTGCCAGCAGCCACCGCGGGGATAGCACAGATACGCAGTATTTT.

In this sample, this clonotype turned up a few times. The chain couples TRBV10-3 to TRBJ2-3; 7 positions agree with TRBD1. CDR3 size: 17 residues. CDR1 and CDR2 from the germline V gene are ENHRY and SYGVKD. Germline trimming cut 6 bases from V and 0 bases from J; bases unmatched to any gene: 12. The CDR3 loop is CAISLGPTGPSTDTQYF. The CDR3 nucleotides are TGTGCCATCAGCCTAGGGCCGACAGGGCCTAGCACAGATACGCAGTATTTT.

Relative to its sample, this clonotype is medium-sized. The chain recombines TRBV4-2 with TRBJ2-7, with a possible D match to TRBD2 (6 bases). The CDR3 spans 16 residues. V shed 4 bases and J shed 4 bases, with 20 bases lying between them. Germline-derived CDR1 and CDR2 are LGHNA and YNFKEQ. The CDR3 loop is CASSREEGFSQYEQYF. The CDR3 DNA sequence: TGTGCCAGCAGCCGGGAGGAGGGTTTCAGTCAATACGAGCAGTACTTC.

The chain uses TRBV6-2 or TRBV6-3 and TRBJ2-4; maybe TRBD1 (6 bases). This CDR3 region has 15 residues. V was trimmed by 4 bases and J by 10 bases, leaving 20 bases between them. Germline values: CDR1 MNHEY, CDR2 SVGEGT. This CDR3 is CASSFSRDTMVIQYF. For the CDR3, the DNA is TGTGCCAGCAGTTTCTCCCGGGACACTATGGTGATTCAGTACTTC.

V is TRBV24-1 and J is TRBJ2-5; no clear D gene. V lost 0 bases and J lost 5, with 12 bases in between. This CDR3 has 15 amino acids. CDR1 is KGHDR, CDR2 SFDVKD, per germline. CDR3 DNA: TGTGCCACCAGTGATTTGCCGCCCCTCGAGGAGACCCAGTACTTC. Translating it yields CATSDLPPLEETQYF.

This rearrangement joins TRBV27 to TRBJ2-7, with a tentative D call TRBD1 (6 bases). Germline V gene sequence: CDR1 MNHEY, CDR2 SMNVEV (reference sequence). Trimming pared 7 bases from V and 0 bases from J, leaving 13 bases between. The CDR3 contains 14 residues. CDR3 sequence reads: CASTVRGTSYEQYF. As DNA, the CDR3 is TGTGCCAGCACCGTAAGGGGGACCTCCTACGAGCAGTACTTC.

This chain connects TRBV2 to TRBJ2-3; D remains ambiguous. Trimming left V 4 bases short and J 1 base short, with 6 bases between. The CDR3 consists of 13 residues. Looked up from germline, CDR1 is SNHLY and CDR2 is FYNNEI. The DNA for the CDR3 is TGTGCCAGCAGTGTTAGGGGCACAGATACGCAGTATTTT. As protein: CASSVRGTDTQYF.

This clonotype has more than one count but fewer than ten. The chain employs TRBV7-2 and TRBJ2-7; the D gene is possibly TRBD1 (5 bases). Germline V gene lookup returns CDR1 SGHTA and CDR2 FQGNSA. The CDR3 is 14 amino acids. V lost 5 bases and J lost 3, with 14 bases in between. CDR3 nucleotide sequence: TGTGCCAGCAGCCTGACAGTGACGAACTACGAGCAGTACTTC. This sequence encodes CASSLTVTNYEQYF. Based on the CDR3 plus reference TRBV7-2 and TRBJ2-7, the full variable domain is GAGVSQSPSNKVTEKGKDVELRCDPISGHTALYWYRQSLGQGLEFLIYFQGNSAPDKSGLPSDRFSAERTGGSVSTLTIQRTQQEDSAVYLCASSLTVTNYEQYFGPGTRLTVT.

The chain combines TRBV20-1 with TRBJ1-6; the D gene is possibly TRBD1 (6 bases). V lost 1 base and J 6 bases, leaving 10 bases between the germline ends. This CDR3 spans 14 amino acids. Germline loops: CDR1 DFQATT, CDR2 SNEGSKA (reference sequence). The CDR3 region is CSARAGHSNSPLHF. For the CDR3, the DNA is TGCAGTGCTAGAGCGGGACACTCTAATTCACCCCTCCACTTT.

The rearrangement uses TRBV16 and TRBJ1-4; unclear D gene. The ends were cut back, 4 bases at V and 7 bases at J, with 13 bases in the middle. This CDR3 has 14 residues. CDR1 KGHSY and CDR2 FQNENV come from the germline V gene. CDR3 DNA: TGTGCCAGCAGCCGTGACGGGGTGGGTGAAAAACTGTTTTTT. This translates into CASSRDGVGEKLFF.

The chain has TRBV7-2 and TRBJ2-3, with TRBD2 matching 8 bases. This CDR3 comprises 18 residues. CDR1 and CDR2 from the germline V gene are SGHTA and FQGNSA. Trimming at V came to 5 bases and at J to 0 bases, leaving 13 bases not matched to a gene. CDR3 nucleotides: TGTGCCAGCAGCACCCTTCCTGAACTAGCGGTTAGCACAGATACGCAGTATTTT. It is translated as CASSTLPELAVSTDTQYF.

This sequence joins TRBV14 and TRBJ1-2; perhaps TRBD1 as D (5 bases). The CDR3 has 15 residues. V lost 3 bases and J lost 2, with 13 bases in between. Germline V gene data show CDR1 as SGHDN and CDR2 as FVKESK. The CDR3 loop reads CASSQGLQKNYGYTF. CDR3 sequence (DNA): TGTGCCAGCAGCCAGGGACTGCAAAAGAACTATGGCTACACCTTC.

The V call is TRBV7-9, the J call TRBJ1-3, with a tentative D call TRBD1 (5 bases). With 3 bases removed from V and 2 bases from J, the gap between germline ends came to 5 bases. This CDR3 has 13 residues. Germline CDR1 reads SEHNR; CDR2 reads FQNEAQ (reference sequence). In DNA, the CDR3 is TGTGCCAGCAGCTTCAGGGCTGGAAACACCATATATTTT. It specifies CASSFRAGNTIYF.